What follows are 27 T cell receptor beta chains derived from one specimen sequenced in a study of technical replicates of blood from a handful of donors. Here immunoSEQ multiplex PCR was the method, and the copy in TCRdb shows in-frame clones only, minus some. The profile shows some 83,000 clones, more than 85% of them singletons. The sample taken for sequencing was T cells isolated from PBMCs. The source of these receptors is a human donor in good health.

CDR3 residues: CASSRQGSAEAFF. CDR3 coding DNA: TGTGCCAGCAGCAGACAGGGTTCCGCTGAAGCTTTCTTT. The chain carries TRBV27 and TRBJ1-1; 7 positions agree with TRBD1. The CDR3 is 13 residues long. The germline V gene has CDR1 MNHEY and CDR2 SMNVEV (reference sequence). Germline trimming cut 6 bases from V and 6 bases from J; bases unmatched to any gene: 7.

The CDR3 protein is CASSNPLVTVSNQPQHF. The CDR3 region has the DNA TGTGCCAGCAGCAACCCTTTGGTGACAGTTAGCAATCAGCCCCAGCATTTT. This sequence joins TRBV21-1 and TRBJ1-5; the D call TRBD1 from the table was never checked on the DNA. TRBV21-1 constitutes a pseudogene. The length of the CDR3 is 17 residues.

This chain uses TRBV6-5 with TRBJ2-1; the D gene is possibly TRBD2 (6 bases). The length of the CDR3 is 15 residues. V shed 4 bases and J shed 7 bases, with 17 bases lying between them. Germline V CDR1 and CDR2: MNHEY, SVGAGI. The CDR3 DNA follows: TGTGCCAGCAGTTGGGGACTCTATGAATTGAATGAGCAGTTCTTC. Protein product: CASSWGLYELNEQFF.

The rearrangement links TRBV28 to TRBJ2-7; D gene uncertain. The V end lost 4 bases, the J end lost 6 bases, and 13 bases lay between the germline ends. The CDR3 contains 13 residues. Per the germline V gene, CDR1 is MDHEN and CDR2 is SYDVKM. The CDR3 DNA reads TGTGCCAGCAGTTCTCCCATAACTGGCGAGCAGTACTTC. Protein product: CASSSPITGEQYF. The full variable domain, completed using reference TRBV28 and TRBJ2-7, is DVKVTQSSRYLVKRTGEKVFLECVQDMDHENMFWYRQDPGLGLRLIYFSYDVKMKEKGDIPEGYSVSREKKERFSLILESASTNQTSMYLCASSSPITGEQYFGPGTRLTVT.

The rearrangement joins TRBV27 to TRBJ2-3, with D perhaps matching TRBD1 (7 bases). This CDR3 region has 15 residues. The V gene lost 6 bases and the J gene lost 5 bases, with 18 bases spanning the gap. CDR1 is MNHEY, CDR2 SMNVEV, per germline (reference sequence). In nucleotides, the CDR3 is TGTGCCAGCAGGCCGCGCAGGGGGGAGAAAGATACGCAGTATTTT. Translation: CASRPRRGEKDTQYF.

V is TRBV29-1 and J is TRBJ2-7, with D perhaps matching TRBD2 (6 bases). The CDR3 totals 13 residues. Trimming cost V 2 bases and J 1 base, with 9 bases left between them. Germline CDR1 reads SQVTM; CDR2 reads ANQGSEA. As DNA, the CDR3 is TGCAGCGTTGAAATGGGGGGATCCTACGAGCAGTACTTC. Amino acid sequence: CSVEMGGSYEQYF.

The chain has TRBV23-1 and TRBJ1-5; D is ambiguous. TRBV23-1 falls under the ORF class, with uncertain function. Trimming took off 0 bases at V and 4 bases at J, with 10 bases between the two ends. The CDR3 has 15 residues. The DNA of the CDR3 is TGCGCCAGCAGTCAATCGAAACGGTTAAATCAGCCCCAGCATTTT. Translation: CASSQSKRLNQPQHF.

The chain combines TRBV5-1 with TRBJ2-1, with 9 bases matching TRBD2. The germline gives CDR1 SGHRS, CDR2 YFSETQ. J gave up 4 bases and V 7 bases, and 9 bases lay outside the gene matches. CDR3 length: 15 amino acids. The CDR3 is CASAEGSGGYNEQFF. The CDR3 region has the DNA TGCGCCAGCGCTGAGGGTAGCGGGGGTTACAATGAGCAGTTCTTC.

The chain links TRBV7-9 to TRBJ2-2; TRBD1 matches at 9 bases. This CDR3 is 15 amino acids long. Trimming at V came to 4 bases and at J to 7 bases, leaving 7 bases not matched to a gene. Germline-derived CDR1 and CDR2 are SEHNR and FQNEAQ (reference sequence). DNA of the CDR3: TGTGCCAGCAGCTCGACAGGGGGATTTGTCGGGGAGCTGTTTTTT. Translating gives CASSSTGGFVGELFF.

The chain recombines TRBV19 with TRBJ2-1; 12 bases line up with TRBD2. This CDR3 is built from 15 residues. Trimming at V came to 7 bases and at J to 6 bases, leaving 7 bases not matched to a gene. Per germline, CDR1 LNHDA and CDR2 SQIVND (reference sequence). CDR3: CASTPTSGSLNEQFF. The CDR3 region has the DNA TGTGCCAGTACCCCGACTAGCGGGAGCCTCAATGAGCAGTTCTTC.

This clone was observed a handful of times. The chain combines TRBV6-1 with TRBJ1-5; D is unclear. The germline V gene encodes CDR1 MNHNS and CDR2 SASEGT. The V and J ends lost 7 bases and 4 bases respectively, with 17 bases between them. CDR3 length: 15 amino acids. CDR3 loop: CASIVTDLWNQPQHF. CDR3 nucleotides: TGTGCCAGCATCGTTACAGACCTTTGGAATCAGCCCCAGCATTTT.

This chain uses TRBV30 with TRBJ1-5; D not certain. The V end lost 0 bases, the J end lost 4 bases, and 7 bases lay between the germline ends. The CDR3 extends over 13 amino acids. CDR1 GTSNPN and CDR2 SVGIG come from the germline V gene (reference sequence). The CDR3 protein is CAWSVSVNQPQHF. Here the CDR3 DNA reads TGTGCCTGGAGTGTGTCGGTTAATCAGCCCCAGCATTTT.

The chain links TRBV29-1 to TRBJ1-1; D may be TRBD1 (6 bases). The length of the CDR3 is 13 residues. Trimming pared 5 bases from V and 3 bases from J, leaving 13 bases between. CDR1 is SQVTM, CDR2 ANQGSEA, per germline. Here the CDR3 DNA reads TGCAGCGTTTGCCCGACAGGCTACACTGAAGCTTTCTTT. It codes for CSVCPTGYTEAFF.

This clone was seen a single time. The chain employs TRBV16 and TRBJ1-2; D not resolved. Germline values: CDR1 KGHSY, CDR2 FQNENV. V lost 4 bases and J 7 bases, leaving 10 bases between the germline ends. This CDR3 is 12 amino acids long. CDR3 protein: CASSPYLSGYTF. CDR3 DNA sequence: TGTGCCAGCAGCCCCTACCTTAGTGGCTACACCTTC.

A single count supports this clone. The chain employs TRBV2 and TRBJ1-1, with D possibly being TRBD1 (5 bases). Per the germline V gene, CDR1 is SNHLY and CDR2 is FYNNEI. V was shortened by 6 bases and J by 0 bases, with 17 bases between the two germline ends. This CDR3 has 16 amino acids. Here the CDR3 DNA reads TGTGCCAGCAGGCTTGGGGGGAAGTATGTGAACACTGAAGCTTTCTTT. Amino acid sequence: CASRLGGKYVNTEAFF.

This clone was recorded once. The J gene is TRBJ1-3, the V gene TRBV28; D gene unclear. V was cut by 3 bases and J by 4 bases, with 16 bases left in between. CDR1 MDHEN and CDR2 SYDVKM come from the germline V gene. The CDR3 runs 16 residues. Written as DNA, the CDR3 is TGTGCCAGCAGTTTGTGGAGCTCCCCGGGAGGAAACACCATATATTTT. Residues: CASSLWSSPGGNTIYF. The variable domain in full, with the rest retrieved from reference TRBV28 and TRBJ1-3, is DVKVTQSSRYLVKRTGEKVFLECVQDMDHENMFWYRQDPGLGLRLIYFSYDVKMKEKGDIPEGYSVSREKKERFSLILESASTNQTSMYLCASSLWSSPGGNTIYFGEGSWLTVV.

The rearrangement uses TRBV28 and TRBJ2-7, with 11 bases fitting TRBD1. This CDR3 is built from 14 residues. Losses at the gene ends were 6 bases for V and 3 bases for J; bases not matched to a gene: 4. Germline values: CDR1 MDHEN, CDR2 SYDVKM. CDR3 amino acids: CASRGTGGLYEQYF. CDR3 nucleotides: TGTGCCAGCAGAGGGACAGGGGGACTCTACGAGCAGTACTTC.

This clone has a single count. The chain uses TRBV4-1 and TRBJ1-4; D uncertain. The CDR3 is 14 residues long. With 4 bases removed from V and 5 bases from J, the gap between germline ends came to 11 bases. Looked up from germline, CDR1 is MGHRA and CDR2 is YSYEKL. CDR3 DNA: TGCGCCAGCAGCCCCAACAGTGGGAATGAAAAACTGTTTTTT. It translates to CASSPNSGNEKLFF.

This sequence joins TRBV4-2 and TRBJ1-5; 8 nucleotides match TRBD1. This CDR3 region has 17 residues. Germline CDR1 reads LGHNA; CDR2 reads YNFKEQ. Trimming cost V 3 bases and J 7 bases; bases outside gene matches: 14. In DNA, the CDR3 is TGTGCCAGCAGCCAGTATTACTCCGGGACAGGAGAACAGCCCCAGCATTTT. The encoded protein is CASSQYYSGTGEQPQHF.

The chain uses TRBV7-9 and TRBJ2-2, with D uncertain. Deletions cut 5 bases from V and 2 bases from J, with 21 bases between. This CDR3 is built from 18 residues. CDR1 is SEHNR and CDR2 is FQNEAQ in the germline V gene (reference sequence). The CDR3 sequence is CASSPTEMKALNTGELFF. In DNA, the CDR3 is TGTGCCAGCAGCCCAACAGAGATGAAGGCATTAAACACCGGGGAGCTGTTTTTT.

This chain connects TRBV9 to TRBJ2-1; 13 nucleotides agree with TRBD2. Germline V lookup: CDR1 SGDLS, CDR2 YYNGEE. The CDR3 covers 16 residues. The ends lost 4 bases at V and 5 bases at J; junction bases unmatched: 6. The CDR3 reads CASSTAGLAGHNEQFF. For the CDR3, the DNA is TGTGCCAGCAGCACAGCGGGACTAGCGGGACACAATGAGCAGTTCTTC.

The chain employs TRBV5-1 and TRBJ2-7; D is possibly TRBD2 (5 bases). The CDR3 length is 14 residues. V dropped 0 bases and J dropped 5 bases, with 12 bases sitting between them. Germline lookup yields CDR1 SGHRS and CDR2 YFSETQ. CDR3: CASSLGADFNEQYF. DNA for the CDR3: TGCGCCAGCAGCTTGGGTGCGGACTTTAACGAGCAGTACTTC.

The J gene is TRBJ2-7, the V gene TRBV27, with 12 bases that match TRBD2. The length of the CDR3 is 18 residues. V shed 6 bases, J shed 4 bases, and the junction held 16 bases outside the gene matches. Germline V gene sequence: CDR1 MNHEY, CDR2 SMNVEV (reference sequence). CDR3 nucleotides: TGTGCCAGCAGCCGCGGACTAGCGGGAACCCTCCGAACTTACGAGCAGTACTTC. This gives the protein CASSRGLAGTLRTYEQYF.

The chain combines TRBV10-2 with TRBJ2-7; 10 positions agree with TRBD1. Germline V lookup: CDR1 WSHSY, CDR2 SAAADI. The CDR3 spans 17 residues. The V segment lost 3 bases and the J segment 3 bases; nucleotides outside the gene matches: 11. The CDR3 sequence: CASSDLSPGTGVYEQYF. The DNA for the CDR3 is TGCGCCAGCAGTGACCTATCCCCCGGGACAGGGGTCTACGAGCAGTACTTC.

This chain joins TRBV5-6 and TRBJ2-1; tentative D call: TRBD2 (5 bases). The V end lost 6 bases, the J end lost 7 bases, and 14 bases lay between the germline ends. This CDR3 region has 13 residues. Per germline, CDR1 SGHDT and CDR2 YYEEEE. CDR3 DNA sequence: TGTGCCAGCACTTTTAGCGCCCTTAATGAGCAGTTCTTC. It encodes CASTFSALNEQFF.

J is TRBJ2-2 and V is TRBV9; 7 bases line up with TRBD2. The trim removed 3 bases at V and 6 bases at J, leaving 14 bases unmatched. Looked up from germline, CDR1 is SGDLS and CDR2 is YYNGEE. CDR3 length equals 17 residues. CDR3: CASSGNEAGRTPGELFF. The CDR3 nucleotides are TGTGCCAGCAGCGGAAATGAAGCGGGACGTACACCCGGGGAGCTGTTTTTT. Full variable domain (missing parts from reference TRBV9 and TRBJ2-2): DSGVTQTPKHLITATGQRVTLRCSPRSGDLSVYWYQQSLDQGLQFLIQYYNGEERAKGNILERFSAQQFPDLHSELNLSSLELGDSALYFCASSGNEAGRTPGELFFGEGSRLTVL.

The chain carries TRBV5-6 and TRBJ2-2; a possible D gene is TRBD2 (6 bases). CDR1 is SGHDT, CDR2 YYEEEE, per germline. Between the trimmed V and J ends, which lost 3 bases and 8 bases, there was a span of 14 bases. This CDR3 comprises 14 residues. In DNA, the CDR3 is TGTGCCAGCAGCTGGGTAACGGGAGAGGGGGAGCTGTTTTTT. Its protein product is CASSWVTGEGELFF.